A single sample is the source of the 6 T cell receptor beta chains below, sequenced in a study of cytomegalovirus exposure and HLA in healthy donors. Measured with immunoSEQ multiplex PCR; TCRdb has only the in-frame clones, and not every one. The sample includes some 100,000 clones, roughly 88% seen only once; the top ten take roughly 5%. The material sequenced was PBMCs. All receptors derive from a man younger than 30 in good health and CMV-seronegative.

The CDR3 loop is CAWTIRGPNTEAFF. The CDR3 coding sequence is TGTGCCTGGACCATCAGGGGGCCGAACACTGAAGCTTTCTTT. The chain has TRBV30 and TRBJ1-1, with 8 nucleotides matching TRBD1. The V and J ends lost 4 bases and 1 base, in that order; junction bases with no gene match: 5. The CDR3 extends over 14 amino acids. CDR1 and CDR2 (germline): GTSNPN, SVGIG (reference sequence).

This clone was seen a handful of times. DNA for the CDR3: TGTGCCAGCAGTGAAGTAAGGGGCGATGGCTACACCTTC. This codes for CASSEVRGDGYTF. The V gene is TRBV2, the J gene TRBJ1-2; TRBD1 might be the D (5 bases). The V end was cut by 1 base, the J end by 6 bases, with 9 bases between. The length of the CDR3 is 13 residues. The germline gives CDR1 SNHLY, CDR2 FYNNEI.

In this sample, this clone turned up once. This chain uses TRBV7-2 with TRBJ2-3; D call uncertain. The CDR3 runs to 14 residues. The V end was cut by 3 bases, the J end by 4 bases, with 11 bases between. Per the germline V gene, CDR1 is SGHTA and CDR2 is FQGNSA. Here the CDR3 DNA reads TGTGCCAGCAGCTTGGTAGCAACGGCAGATACGCAGTATTTT. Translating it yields CASSLVATADTQYF. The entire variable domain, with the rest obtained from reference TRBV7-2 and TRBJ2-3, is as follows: GAGVSQSPSNKVTEKGKDVELRCDPISGHTALYWYRQSLGQGLEFLIYFQGNSAPDKSGLPSDRFSAERTGGSVSTLTIQRTQQEDSAVYLCASSLVATADTQYFGPGTRLTVL.

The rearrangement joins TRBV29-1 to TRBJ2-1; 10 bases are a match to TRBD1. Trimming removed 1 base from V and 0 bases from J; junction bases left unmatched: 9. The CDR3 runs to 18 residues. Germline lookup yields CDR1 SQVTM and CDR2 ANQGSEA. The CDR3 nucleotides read TGCAGCGTTGAAGTTTGGACAGGGGGAATATCCTCCTACAATGAGCAGTTCTTC. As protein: CSVEVWTGGISSYNEQFF.

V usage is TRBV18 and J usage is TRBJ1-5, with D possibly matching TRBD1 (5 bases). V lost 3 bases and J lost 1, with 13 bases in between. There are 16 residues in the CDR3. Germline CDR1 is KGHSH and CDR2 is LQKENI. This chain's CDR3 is CASSPRARGSNQPQHF. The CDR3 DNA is TGTGCCAGCTCACCCCGGGCCCGGGGGAGCAATCAGCCCCAGCATTTT.

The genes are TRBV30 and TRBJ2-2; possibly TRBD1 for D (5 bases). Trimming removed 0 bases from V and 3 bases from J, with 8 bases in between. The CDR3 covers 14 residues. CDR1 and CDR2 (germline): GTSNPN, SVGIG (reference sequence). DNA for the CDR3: TGTGCCTGGAGTGTAGGGGCGCACACCGGGGAGCTGTTTTTT. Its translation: CAWSVGAHTGELFF.